The clone carrying this T cell receptor beta chain appeared a few times. Its specificity is not known. A universal primer site and UMIs were added as TCR cDNA was made by 5'RACE template switching. MiXCR, run by TCRdb on the 5' RACE reads, gives a single entry per CDR3 protein. The table has under 600,000 distinct CDR3 sequences, about 14% seen once. This specimen comes from a study of T cells after yellow fever vaccination. Study as a whole: Fractions containing few cells were prepared with SMART-Seq v4 Ultra Low Input.

The CDR3 is 17 amino acids. J was trimmed by 2 bases and V by 1 base; bases with no gene match: 4. CDR1 and CDR2 from the germline V gene are SGHTA and FQGNSA. Overall study results and limits: From the bulk population, abundant clonotypes could contaminate and appear within FACS-sorted repertoires. CD4 and CD8 compartments shared a small share of clonotypes.

The rearrangement joins TRBV7-2 to TRBJ2-3; 12 bases fit TRBD2. This receptor was identified in a man aged 25 to 45 who received the YFV17D yellow fever vaccine. This specimen consisted of PBMCs, obtained on the day of the yellow fever booster vaccination. Here the CDR3 reads CASSLVTSGRPTDTQYF. CDR3 coding DNA: TGTGCCAGCAGCTTAGTAACTAGCGGGAGGCCCACAGATACGCAGTATTTT.